Following are 2 T cell receptor beta chains from one sample sequenced in a study of blood T cells in healthy people across ages. The authors ran a second PCR of roughly 6 to 12 cycles using a sample-barcoded 5' primer and a J-beta primer mix. One entry per CDR3 protein, called by TCRdb with MiXCR from the 5' RACE reads. This table holds approximately 790,000 distinct CDR3 sequences, 55% to 65% found once. Sequencing used blood. The receptors were gathered from a man aged 25-45 years in good health.

Concerning this clonotype itself: A read error may be the cause here, since a much bigger clone is one base away. V is TRBV28 and J is TRBJ2-7; TRBD2 agrees at 7 bases. Germline V gene sequence: CDR1 MDHEN, CDR2 SYDVKM. There are 15 residues in the CDR3. V shed 5 bases, J shed 0 bases, and the junction held 7 bases outside the gene matches. The CDR3 nucleotides read TGTGCCAGCAGTCCCCCCGGGGGGAACTCCTACGAGCAGTACTTC. Translation: CASSPPGGNSYEQYF.

The chain uses TRBV9 and TRBJ2-4, with a possible D match to TRBD2 (7 bases). The J call is in doubt because the DNA end fits TRBJ2-7 better. The CDR3 totals 15 residues. Germline CDR1 reads SGDLS; CDR2 reads YYNGEE. The CDR3 bases are TGTGCCAGCAGCGAACTAACGGGGGGCTCTGGCGAGCAGTACTTC. It yields the protein CASSELTGGSGEQYF.